What follows are 14 T cell receptor beta chains derived from one specimen sequenced in a study of blood T cell repertoires in COVID-19. Profiling relied on immunoSEQ multiplex PCR, and the TCRdb table lists in-frame clones only, not all of them. The data contain roughly 230,000 clones, over 75% of them singletons. The sample taken for sequencing was peripheral blood. The origin of the receptors is a human donor in a cohort sampled during active COVID-19.

The chain links TRBV5-4 to TRBJ2-7; 13 bases are shared with TRBD2. Losses at the gene ends were 9 bases for V and 1 base for J; bases not matched to a gene: 10. Germline loops: CDR1 SGHNT, CDR2 YYREEE (reference sequence). This CDR3 is 16 amino acids long. Written as DNA, the CDR3 is TGTGCCACTCGCCGGACTAGCGGGAGTGATTCCTACGAGCAGTACTTC. It codes for CATRRTSGSDSYEQYF.

The chain employs TRBV5-1 and TRBJ2-3; 7 bases match TRBD1. Germline V CDR1 and CDR2: SGHRS, YFSETQ. The CDR3 consists of 16 residues. V gave up 0 bases and J gave up 0 bases; unmatched junction bases: 4. The CDR3 sequence: CASSLEDRPSTDTQYF. As DNA, the CDR3 is TGCGCCAGCAGCTTGGAGGACAGGCCTAGCACAGATACGCAGTATTTT.

The chain links TRBV7-3 to TRBJ1-6, with 7 bases identical to TRBD1. CDR1 and CDR2 (germline): SGHTA, FQGTGA. Trimming cost V 5 bases and J 7 bases; bases outside gene matches: 5. The CDR3 has 14 amino acids. The CDR3 nucleotides are TGTGCCAGCAGCACCGGACAGGTCAATTCACCCCTCCACTTT. Protein product: CASSTGQVNSPLHF. Together with reference TRBV7-3 and TRBJ1-6, the CDR3 gives the full variable domain: GAGVSQTPSNKVTEKGKYVELRCDPISGHTALYWYRQSLGQGPEFLIYFQGTGAADDSGLPNDRFFAVRPEGSVSTLKIQRTERGDSAVYLCASSTGQVNSPLHFGNGTRLTVT.

V usage is TRBV4-1 and J usage is TRBJ2-7, with D perhaps TRBD2 (6 bases). The CDR3 spans 16 residues. The V and J ends lost 0 bases and 4 bases respectively, with 16 bases between them. Germline V gives CDR1 MGHRA, CDR2 YSYEKL. CDR3 nucleotide sequence: TGCGCCAGCAGCCAAGATTTGGCGGGATCGCCTTACGAGCAGTACTTC. As protein: CASSQDLAGSPYEQYF.

The rearrangement uses TRBV6-5 and TRBJ1-1; D not resolved. There are 14 residues in the CDR3. Germline CDR1 is MNHEY and CDR2 is SVGAGI. V was shortened by 6 bases and J by 1 base, with 12 bases between the two germline ends. CDR3 amino acids: CASSLSLQNTEAFF. DNA for the CDR3: TGTGCCAGCAGCCTGTCTTTACAGAACACTGAAGCTTTCTTT.

The table lists this clone with many counts. CDR3 protein: CASSYSGQPQHF. The CDR3 nucleotides are TGTGCCAGCAGTTACTCCGGTCAGCCCCAGCATTTT. The V and J genes are TRBV6-6 and TRBJ1-5; D is ambiguous. Trimming removed 0 bases at V and 6 bases at J, with 3 bases between. The V gene's germline CDR1 is MNHNY and CDR2 SVGAGI (reference sequence). The CDR3 is 12 amino acids.

This chain uses TRBV3-1 (or the pseudogene TRBV3-2) with TRBJ2-1; D is uncertain. Trimming shortened V by 1 base and J by 16 bases, and 14 bases separated the two germline ends. This CDR3 contains 12 residues. Germline V CDR1 and CDR2: LGHDT, YNNKEL (reference sequence). The CDR3 region has the DNA TGTGCCAGCAGCCAAGGGGCTAACCCCCGATTCTTC. It yields the protein CASSQGANPRFF.

The chain is built from TRBV7-2 and TRBJ2-7; D not resolved. The CDR3 totals 15 residues. Germline CDR1 SGHTA, CDR2 FQGNSA. Trimming stripped 1 base from V and 1 base from J, with 11 bases between. CDR3 region: CASSLGGGASYEQYF. In DNA, the CDR3 is TGTGCCAGCAGCTTAGGAGGCGGTGCTTCCTACGAGCAGTACTTC.

The V call is TRBV28, the J call TRBJ2-7; 11 nucleotides agree with TRBD2. Germline assignment: CDR1 MDHEN and CDR2 SYDVKM. This CDR3 is built from 13 residues. V gave up 6 bases and J gave up 5 bases; unmatched junction bases: 3. The CDR3 reads CASRLAGANEQYF. CDR3 in DNA: TGTGCCAGCAGACTAGCGGGAGCTAACGAGCAGTACTTC.

The rearrangement joins TRBV3-1 (or the pseudogene TRBV3-2) to TRBJ2-7; 10 positions match TRBD1. The CDR3 has 19 amino acids. Germline loops: CDR1 LGHDT, CDR2 YNNKEL (reference sequence). V dropped 0 bases and J dropped 3; count of bases not matched to a gene: 14. The CDR3 DNA is TGTGCCAGCAGCCAAGACACCCCCGGTGAGACAGGGGGCATCTACGAGCAGTACTTC. Translating gives CASSQDTPGETGGIYEQYF.

The chain employs TRBV6-5 and TRBJ1-2; D call uncertain. Deletions cut 6 bases from V and 7 bases from J, with 15 bases between. Germline V gene sequence: CDR1 MNHEY, CDR2 SVGAGI. The CDR3 runs to 13 residues. The CDR3 DNA reads TGTGCCAGCAGCCGACGGCAGGAGGGTGGCTACACCTTC. Protein sequence: CASSRRQEGGYTF.

CDR3 sequence reads: CASTPGLSSTDTQYF. Written as DNA, the CDR3 is TGTGCCAGCACCCCGGGACTATCTAGCACAGATACGCAGTATTTT. This chain connects TRBV27 to TRBJ2-3, with 7 bases fitting TRBD2. V lost 7 bases to trimming and J lost 0 bases; unmatched junction nucleotides: 7. The CDR3 contains 15 residues. Germline lookup yields CDR1 MNHEY and CDR2 SMNVEV (reference sequence).

A single count supports this clone. This chain joins TRBV19 and TRBJ1-1, with a tentative D call TRBD1 (5 bases). Germline V lookup: CDR1 LNHDA, CDR2 SQIVND (reference sequence). With 7 bases removed from V and 4 bases from J, the gap between germline ends came to 13 bases. The CDR3 runs 13 residues. The CDR3 loop reads CASNSREGTEAFF. CDR3 DNA sequence: TGTGCCAGTAATAGCAGGGAGGGCACTGAAGCTTTCTTT.

The chain employs TRBV6-5 and TRBJ1-4, with TRBD1 matching 7 bases. Germline V gene lookup returns CDR1 MNHEY and CDR2 SVGAGI. This CDR3 has 14 residues. V dropped 6 bases and J dropped 7; count of bases not matched to a gene: 8. The CDR3 DNA sequence: TGTGCCAGCAGGGGGACAGTTTTAGGTGAAAAACTGTTTTTT. This gives the protein CASRGTVLGEKLFF.